This T cell receptor (beta chain) is drawn from a study of monozygotic twins with inflammatory bowel disease. General study results and limits: A reduction in TCRbeta diversity (inverse Simpson) was seen in IBD patients relative to healthy co-twins.

Comment on this clonotype: Its target is not known.

Researchers collected 2 to 2.5 ml of blood per donor. The CDR3 loop spans 14 amino acids. Germline V lookup: CDR1 DFQATT, CDR2 SNEGSKA (reference sequence). UMIs that included a 6-nucleotide sample barcode were added by template switching, which took place during cDNA synthesis. TCRdb re-called the 5' RACE reads, yielding one record per CDR3 amino acid sequence without DNA. The table gives about 450,000 distinct CDR3 sequences; the top ten clones make up 2.4% of it. Sequencing was done on a sample of blood. This receptor was identified in a human donor with ulcerative colitis or Crohn's disease, or a healthy co-twin of an affected twin (not recorded which). The chain carries TRBV20-1 and TRBJ1-6. CDR3 in amino acids: CSARVESGNSPLHF.